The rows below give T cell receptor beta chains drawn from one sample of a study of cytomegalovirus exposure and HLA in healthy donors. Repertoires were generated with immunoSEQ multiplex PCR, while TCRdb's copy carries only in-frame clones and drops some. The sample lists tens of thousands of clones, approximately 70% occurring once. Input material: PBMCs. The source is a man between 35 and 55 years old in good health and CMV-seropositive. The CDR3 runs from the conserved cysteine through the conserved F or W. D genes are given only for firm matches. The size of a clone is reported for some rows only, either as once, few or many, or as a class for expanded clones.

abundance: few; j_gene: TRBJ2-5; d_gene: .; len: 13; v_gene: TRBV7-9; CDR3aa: CASSLGEEETQYF; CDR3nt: TGTGCCAGCAGCTTAGGGGAGGAAGAGACCCAGTACTTC
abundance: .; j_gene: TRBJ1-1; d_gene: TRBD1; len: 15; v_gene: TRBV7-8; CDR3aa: CASSLGGQGDTEAFF; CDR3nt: TGTGCCAGCAGCTTAGGGGGACAGGGGGACACTGAAGCTTTCTTT
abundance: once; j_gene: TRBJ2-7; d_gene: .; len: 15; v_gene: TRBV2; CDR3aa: CASRTGDFPPYEQYF; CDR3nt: TGTGCCAGCAGGACAGGAGACTTTCCCCCCTACGAGCAGTACTTC
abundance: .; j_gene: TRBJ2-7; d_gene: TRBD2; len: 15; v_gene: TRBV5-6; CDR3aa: CASSLEGVRDYEQYF; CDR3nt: TGTGCCAGCAGCTTGGAAGGGGTTCGGGACTACGAACAGTACTTC
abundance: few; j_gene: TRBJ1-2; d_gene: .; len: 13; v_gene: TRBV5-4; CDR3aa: CASSPDSNYGYTF; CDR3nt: TGTGCCAGCAGCCCTGACAGCAACTATGGCTACACCTTC
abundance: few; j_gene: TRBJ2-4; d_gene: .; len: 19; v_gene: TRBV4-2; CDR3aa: CASSQESPRRSLAKNIQYF; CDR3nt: TGTGCCAGCAGCCAAGAGTCGCCCCGGAGGAGCCTAGCCAAAAACATTCAGTACTTC
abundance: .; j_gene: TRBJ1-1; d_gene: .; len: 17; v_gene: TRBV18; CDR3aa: CASSPPTGTITGTEAFF; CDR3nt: TGTGCCAGCTCACCTCCTACAGGGACTATAACGGGCACTGAAGCTTTCTTT
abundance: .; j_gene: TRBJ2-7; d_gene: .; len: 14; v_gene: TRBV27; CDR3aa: CASTREGDSYEQYF; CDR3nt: TGTGCCAGCACCCGAGAGGGGGATTCCTACGAGCAGTACTTC
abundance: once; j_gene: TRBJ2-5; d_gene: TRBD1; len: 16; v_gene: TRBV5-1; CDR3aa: CASSLVGTGGQETQYF; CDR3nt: TGCGCCAGCAGCTTGGTGGGGACAGGGGGTCAAGAGACCCAGTACTTC
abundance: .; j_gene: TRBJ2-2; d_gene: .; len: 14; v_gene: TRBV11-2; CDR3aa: CASSLGQVGGELFF; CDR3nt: TGTGCCAGCAGCTTAGGTCAGGTCGGCGGGGAGCTGTTTTTT
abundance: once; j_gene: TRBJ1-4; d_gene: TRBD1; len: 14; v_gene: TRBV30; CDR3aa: CAWDRGLANEKLFF; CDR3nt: TGTGCCTGGGACAGGGGGCTGGCTAATGAAAAACTGTTTTTT
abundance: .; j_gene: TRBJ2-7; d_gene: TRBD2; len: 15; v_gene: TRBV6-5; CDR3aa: CASSSLGTTLYEQYF; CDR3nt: TGTGCCAGCAGTTCCCTGGGGACTACCCTCTACGAGCAGTACTTC
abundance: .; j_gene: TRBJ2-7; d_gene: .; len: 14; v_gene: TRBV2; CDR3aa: CASSGRTFSYEQYF; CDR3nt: TGTGCCAGCAGTGGGCGGACTTTCTCCTACGAGCAGTACTTC
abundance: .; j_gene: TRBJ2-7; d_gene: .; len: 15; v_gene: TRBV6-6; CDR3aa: CASSRTPAPSYEQYF; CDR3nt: TGTGCCAGCAGTCGGACTCCTGCCCCCTCCTACGAGCAGTACTTC
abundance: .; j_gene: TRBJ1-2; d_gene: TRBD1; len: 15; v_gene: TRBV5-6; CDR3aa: CASSGGTGGRYGYTF; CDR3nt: TGTGCCAGCAGCGGGGGGACAGGAGGGCGCTATGGCTACACCTTC
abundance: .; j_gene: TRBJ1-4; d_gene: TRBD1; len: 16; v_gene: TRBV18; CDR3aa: CASSLQTGATNEKLFF; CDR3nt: TGTGCCAGCTCATTACAGACAGGGGCAACTAATGAAAAACTGTTTTTT
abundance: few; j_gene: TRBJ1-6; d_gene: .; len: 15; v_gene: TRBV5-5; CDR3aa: CASSPGGGTNSPLHF; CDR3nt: TGTGCCAGCAGCCCCGGGGGGGGGACTAATTCACCCCTCCACTTT
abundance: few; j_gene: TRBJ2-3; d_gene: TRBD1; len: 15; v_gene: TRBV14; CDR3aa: CASSRDRGSGNTQYF; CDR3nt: TGTGCCAGCAGCCGAGACAGGGGGTCGGGAAATACGCAGTATTTT
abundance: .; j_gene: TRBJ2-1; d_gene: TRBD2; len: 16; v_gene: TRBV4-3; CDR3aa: CASSQEGSGGYNEQFF; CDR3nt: TGCGCCAGCAGCCAAGAGGGTAGCGGGGGCTACAATGAGCAGTTCTTC
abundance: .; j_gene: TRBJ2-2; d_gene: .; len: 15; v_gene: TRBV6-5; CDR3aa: CASSSWAGSTGELFF; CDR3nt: TGTGCCAGCAGTTCTTGGGCCGGGAGTACCGGGGAGCTGTTTTTT
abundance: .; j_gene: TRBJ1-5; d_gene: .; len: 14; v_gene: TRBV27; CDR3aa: CASRGGGSWQPQHF; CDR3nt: TGTGCCAGCAGAGGGGGGGGGTCTTGGCAGCCCCAGCATTTT
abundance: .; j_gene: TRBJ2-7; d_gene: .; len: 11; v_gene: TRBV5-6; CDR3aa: CASSLGQIWYF; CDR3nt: TGTGCCAGCAGCTTGGGACAGATTTGGTACTTC
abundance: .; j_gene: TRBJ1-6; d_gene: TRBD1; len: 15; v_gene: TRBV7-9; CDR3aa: CASSLDPTGGSPLHF; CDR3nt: TGTGCCAGCAGCTTAGACCCGACAGGGGGCTCACCCCTCCACTTT
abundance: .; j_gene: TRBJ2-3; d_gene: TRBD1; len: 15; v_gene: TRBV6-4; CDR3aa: CASSDGQGVTDTQYF; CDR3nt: TGTGCCAGCAGTGACGGTCAGGGGGTCACAGATACGCAGTATTTT
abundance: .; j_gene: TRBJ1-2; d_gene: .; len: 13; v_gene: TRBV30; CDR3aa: CAWSPTGAYGYTF; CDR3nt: TGTGCCTGGAGCCCTACGGGTGCCTATGGCTACACCTTC
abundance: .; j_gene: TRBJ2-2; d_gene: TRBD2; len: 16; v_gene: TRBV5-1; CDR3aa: CASSYLAGGLAGELFF; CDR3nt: TGCGCCAGCAGCTACCTAGCGGGGGGGCTCGCTGGGGAGCTGTTTTTT
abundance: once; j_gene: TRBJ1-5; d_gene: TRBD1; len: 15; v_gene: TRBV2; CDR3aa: CASRGDRADNQPQHF; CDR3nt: TGTGCCAGCAGAGGTGACAGGGCAGACAATCAGCCCCAGCATTTT
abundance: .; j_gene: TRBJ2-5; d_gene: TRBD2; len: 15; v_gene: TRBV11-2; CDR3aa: CASSLVAGGQETQYF; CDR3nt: TGTGCCAGCAGCTTAGTTGCGGGGGGTCAAGAGACCCAGTACTTC
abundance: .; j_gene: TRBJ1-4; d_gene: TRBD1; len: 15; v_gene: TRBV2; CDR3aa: CASYKPGQGHEKLFF; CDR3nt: TGTGCCAGCTATAAACCGGGACAGGGTCATGAAAAACTGTTTTTT
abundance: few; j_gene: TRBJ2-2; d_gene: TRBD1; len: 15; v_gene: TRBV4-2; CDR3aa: CASSTSGTGTGELFF; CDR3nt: TGTGCCAGCAGCACTTCCGGGACAGGGACCGGGGAGCTGTTTTTT
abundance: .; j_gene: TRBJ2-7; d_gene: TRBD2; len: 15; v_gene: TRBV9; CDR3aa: CASSVEGGGNYEQYF; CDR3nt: TGTGCCAGCAGCGTAGAAGGCGGGGGGAACTACGAGCAGTACTTC
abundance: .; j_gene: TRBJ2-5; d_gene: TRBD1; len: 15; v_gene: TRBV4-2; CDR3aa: CASSQFGQGKETQYF; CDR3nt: TGTGCCAGCAGCCAGTTCGGACAGGGGAAAGAGACCCAGTACTTC
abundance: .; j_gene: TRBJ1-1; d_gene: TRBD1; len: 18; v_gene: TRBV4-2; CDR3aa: CASSQETGQGARNTEAFF; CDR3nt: TGTGCCAGCAGCCAAGAAACCGGACAGGGGGCTCGGAACACTGAAGCTTTCTTT
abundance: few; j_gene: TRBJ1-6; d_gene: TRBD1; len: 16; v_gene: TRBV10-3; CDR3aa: CAISDSTGTGNSPLHF; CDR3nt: TGTGCCATCAGTGACAGCACCGGGACAGGGAATTCACCCCTCCACTTT
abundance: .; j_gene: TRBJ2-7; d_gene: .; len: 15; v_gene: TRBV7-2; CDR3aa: CASSLKVGGAYEQYF; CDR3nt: TGTGCCAGCAGCTTAAAGGTAGGAGGCGCCTACGAGCAGTACTTC
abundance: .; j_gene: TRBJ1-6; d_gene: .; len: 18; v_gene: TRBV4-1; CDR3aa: CASSQSTLMGRENSPLHF; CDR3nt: TGCGCCAGCAGCCAATCAACGCTAATGGGCAGGGAAAATTCACCCCTCCACTTT
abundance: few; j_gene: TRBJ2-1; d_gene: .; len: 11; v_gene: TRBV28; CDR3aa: CASSRDNEQFF; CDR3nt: TGTGCCAGTTCCAGGGATAATGAGCAGTTCTTC
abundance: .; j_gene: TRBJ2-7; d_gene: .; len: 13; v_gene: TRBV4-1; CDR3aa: CASSLSGGYEQYF; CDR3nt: TGCGCCAGCAGCCTATCAGGAGGCTACGAGCAGTACTTC
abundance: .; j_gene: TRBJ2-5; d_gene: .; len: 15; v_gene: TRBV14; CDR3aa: CASSGWWGDQETQYF; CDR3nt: TGTGCCAGCAGCGGGTGGTGGGGGGACCAAGAGACCCAGTACTTC
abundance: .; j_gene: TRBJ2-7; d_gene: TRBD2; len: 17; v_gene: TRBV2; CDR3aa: CASSRSESGGDPYEQYF; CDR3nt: TGTGCCAGCAGTCGCTCGGAAAGCGGGGGGGACCCCTACGAGCAGTACTTC
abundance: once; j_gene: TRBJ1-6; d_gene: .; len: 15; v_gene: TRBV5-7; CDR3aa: CASSHIRGINSPLHF; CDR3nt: TGTGCCAGCAGCCATATAAGAGGGATCAATTCACCCCTCCACTTT
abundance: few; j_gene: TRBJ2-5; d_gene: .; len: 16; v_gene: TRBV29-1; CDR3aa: CSVERRHRVMQETQYF; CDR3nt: TGCAGCGTTGAAAGGAGGCACAGGGTCATGCAAGAGACCCAGTACTTC
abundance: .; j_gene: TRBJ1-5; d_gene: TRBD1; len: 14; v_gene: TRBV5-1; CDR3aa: CASSPDRVDQPQHF; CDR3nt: TGCGCCAGCAGCCCCGACAGGGTGGATCAGCCCCAGCATTTT
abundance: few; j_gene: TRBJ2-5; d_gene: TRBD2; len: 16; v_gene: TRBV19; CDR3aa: CASSISPGLAYETQYF; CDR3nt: TGTGCCAGTAGTATAAGCCCCGGACTAGCATATGAGACCCAGTACTTC
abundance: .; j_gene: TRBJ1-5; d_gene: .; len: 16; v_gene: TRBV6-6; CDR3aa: CASNRGGRTSNQPQHF; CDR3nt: TGTGCCAGCAATAGGGGAGGACGGACTAGCAATCAGCCCCAGCATTTT
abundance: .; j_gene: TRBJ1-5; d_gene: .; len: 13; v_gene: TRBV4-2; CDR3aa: CASSQDRLMPQHF; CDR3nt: TGTGCCAGCAGCCAAGATCGCCTAATGCCTCAGCATTTT
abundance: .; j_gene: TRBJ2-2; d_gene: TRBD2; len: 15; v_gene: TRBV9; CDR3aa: CASSNSGGDLGELFF; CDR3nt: TGTGCCAGCAGCAATAGCGGGGGGGACCTTGGGGAGCTGTTTTTT
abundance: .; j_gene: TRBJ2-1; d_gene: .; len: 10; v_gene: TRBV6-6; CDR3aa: CASSDNEQFF; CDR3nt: TGTGCCAGCAGCGACAATGAGCAGTTCTTC
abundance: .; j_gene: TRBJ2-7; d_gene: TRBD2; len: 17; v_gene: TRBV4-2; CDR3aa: CASSQETLAGGPYEQYF; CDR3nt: TGTGCCAGCAGCCAAGAGACCCTAGCGGGGGGGCCCTACGAGCAGTACTTC
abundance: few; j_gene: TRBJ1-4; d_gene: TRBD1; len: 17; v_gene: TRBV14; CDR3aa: CASSLGIGDRGREKLFF; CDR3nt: TGTGCCAGCAGCCTCGGCATAGGCGACAGGGGGCGTGAAAAACTGTTTTTT